This TCR beta chain was documented in a study of shared clonotypes between healthy human individuals. The wider study: A donor's plate count was three for CD4 naive and three for CD4 memory; CD8 naive had two and CD8 memory one.

Study conclusions and caveats: Sharing across four donors was highest in naive CD4 (roughly 5%) and lowest in memory CD8 (0.4%). Even with large depth, rarefaction showed that sorted-subset sequencing was incomplete.

Trimming left V 0 bases short and J 2 bases short, with 14 bases between. In germline, CDR1 is SGHTS, CDR2 YDEGEE. CDR3 length: 16 amino acids. Some clones are missing from TCRdb's copy, which holds only in-frame ones; the method was immunoSEQ multiplex PCR. This sample carries millions of clones, just over 90% of them seen once, and the ten largest clones take 0.13% to 0.15%. A word on this clone: The antigen is unknown.

Only Caucasian adults living in Nashville, Tennessee made up the donor group. Sequenced material: naive CD4+ T cells sorted from blood. Subset meaning: CD45RA+ positively selected. The receptor comes from a man aged 18-30 years in good health. The J gene is TRBJ2-5, the V gene TRBV5-8; either TRBD1 or TRBD2 may fit D (6 bases each). CDR3: CASSLERGVNQETQYF. The DNA for the CDR3 is TGTGCCAGCAGCTTGGAAAGGGGGGTAAATCAAGAGACCCAGTACTTC.